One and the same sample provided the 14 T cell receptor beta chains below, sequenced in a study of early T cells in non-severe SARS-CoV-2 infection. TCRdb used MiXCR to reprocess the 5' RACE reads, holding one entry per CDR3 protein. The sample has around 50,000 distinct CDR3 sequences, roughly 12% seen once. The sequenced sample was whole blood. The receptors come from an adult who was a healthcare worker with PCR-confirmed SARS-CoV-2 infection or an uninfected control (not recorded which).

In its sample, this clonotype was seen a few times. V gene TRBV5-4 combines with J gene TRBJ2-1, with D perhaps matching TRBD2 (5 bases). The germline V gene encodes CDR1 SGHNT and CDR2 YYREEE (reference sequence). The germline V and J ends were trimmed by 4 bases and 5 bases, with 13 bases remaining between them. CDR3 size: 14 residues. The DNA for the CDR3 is TGTGCCAGCAGCACGGGCGGGTATAACAATGAGCAGTTCTTC. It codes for CASSTGGYNNEQFF.

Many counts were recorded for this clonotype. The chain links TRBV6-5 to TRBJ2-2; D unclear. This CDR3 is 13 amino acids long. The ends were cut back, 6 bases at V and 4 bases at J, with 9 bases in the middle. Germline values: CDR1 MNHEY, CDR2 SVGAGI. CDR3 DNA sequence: TGTGCCAGCAGAGACCGCGGCACCGGGGAGCTGTTTTTT. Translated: CASRDRGTGELFF.

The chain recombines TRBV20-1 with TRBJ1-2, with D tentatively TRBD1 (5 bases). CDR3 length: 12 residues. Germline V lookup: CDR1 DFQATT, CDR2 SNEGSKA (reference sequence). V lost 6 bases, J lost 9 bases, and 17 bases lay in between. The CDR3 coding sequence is TGCAGTGCCCTTGAGACAGAAGTTAGCTACACCTTC. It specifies CSALETEVSYTF.

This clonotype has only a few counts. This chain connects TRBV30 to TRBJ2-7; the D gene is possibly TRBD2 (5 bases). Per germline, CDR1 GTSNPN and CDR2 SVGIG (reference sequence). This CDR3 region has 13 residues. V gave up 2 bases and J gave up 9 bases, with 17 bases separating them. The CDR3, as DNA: TGTGCCTGGAGTAGTTTGGGTCCGGCGGGGCAGTACTTC. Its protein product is CAWSSLGPAGQYF.

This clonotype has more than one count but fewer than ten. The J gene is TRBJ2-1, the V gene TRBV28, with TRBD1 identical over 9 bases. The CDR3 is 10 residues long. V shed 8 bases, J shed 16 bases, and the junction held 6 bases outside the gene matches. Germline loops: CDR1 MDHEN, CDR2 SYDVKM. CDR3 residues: CASGRDRVFF. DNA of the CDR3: TGTGCCAGCGGCCGGGACAGGGTTTTCTTC.

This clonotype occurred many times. The CDR3, as DNA: TGTGCTAGTGGTTTGGTAAGCGGAATCACTGGAGAGACCCAGTACTTC. This encodes CASGLVSGITGETQYF. The chain joins TRBV12-5 to TRBJ2-5, with a possible D match to TRBD2 (5 bases). The CDR3 runs to 16 residues. V was clipped by 0 bases and J by 4 bases, with 15 bases between them. Germline V CDR1 and CDR2: LGHNT, FRNRAP. The full variable domain, completed using reference TRBV12-5 and TRBJ2-5, is DARVTQTPRHKVTEMGQEVTMRCQPILGHNTVFWYRQTMMQGLELLAYFRNRAPLDDSGMPKDRFSAEMPDATLATLKIQPSEPRDSAVYFCASGLVSGITGETQYFGPGTRLLVL.

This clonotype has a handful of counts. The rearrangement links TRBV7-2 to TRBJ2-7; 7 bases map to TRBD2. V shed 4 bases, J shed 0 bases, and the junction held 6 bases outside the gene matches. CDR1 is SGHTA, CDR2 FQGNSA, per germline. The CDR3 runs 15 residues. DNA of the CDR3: TGTGCCAGCAGCTATAGCGGGCCATTCTCCTACGAGCAGTACTTC. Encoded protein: CASSYSGPFSYEQYF.

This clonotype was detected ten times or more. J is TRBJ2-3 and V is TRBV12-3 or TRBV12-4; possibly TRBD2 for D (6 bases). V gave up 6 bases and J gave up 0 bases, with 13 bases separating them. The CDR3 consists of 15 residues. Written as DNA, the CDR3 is TGTGCCAGCAGGTTTTCTAGCGTTAGCACAGATACGCAGTATTTT. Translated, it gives CASRFSSVSTDTQYF.

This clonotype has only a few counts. CDR3 DNA: TGTGCCAGCAGCTTGACATTGGATCAGCCCCAGCATTTT. This codes for CASSLTLDQPQHF. The J gene is TRBJ1-5, the V gene TRBV11-2, with D unclear. Per the germline V gene, CDR1 is SGHAT and CDR2 is FQNNGV. V was pared by 3 bases and J by 5 bases, with 8 bases between. This CDR3 has 13 residues.

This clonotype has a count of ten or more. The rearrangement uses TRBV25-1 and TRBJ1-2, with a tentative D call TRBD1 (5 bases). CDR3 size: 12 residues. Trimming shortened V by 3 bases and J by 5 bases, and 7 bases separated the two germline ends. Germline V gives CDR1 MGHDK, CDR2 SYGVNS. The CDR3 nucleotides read TGTGCCAGCAGTGAGGGGCTATATGGCTACACCTTC. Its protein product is CASSEGLYGYTF.

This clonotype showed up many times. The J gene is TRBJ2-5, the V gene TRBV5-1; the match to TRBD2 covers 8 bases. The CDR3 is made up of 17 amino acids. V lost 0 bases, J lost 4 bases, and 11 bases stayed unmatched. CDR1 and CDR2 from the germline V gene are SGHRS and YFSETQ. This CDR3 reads CASSLAPLTAGGETQYF. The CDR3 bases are TGCGCCAGCAGCTTGGCCCCCCTGACCGCGGGGGGAGAGACCCAGTACTTC.

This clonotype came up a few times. The CDR3 DNA reads TGTGCCAGCAGGGAAAGCAATCAGCCCCAGCATTTT. It encodes CASRESNQPQHF. The chain couples TRBV12-3 or TRBV12-4 to TRBJ1-5; D gene ambiguous. The ends were cut back, 6 bases at V and 1 base at J, with 4 bases in the middle. This CDR3 region has 12 residues.

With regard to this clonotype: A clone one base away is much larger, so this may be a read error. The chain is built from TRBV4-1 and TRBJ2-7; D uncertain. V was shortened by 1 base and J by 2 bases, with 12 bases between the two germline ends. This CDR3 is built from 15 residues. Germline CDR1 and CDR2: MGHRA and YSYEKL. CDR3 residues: CASSQGAGCAYEQYF. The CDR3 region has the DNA TGCGCCAGCAGCCAAGGTGCCGGGTGTGCCTACGAGCAGTACTTC.

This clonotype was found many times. CDR3 DNA: TGTGCCAGCAGCTTAGAGGGCGGGACTAGCGTGAGTGAGCAGTTCTTC. It codes for CASSLEGGTSVSEQFF. The V gene is TRBV11-2, the J gene TRBJ2-1, with TRBD2 matching over 10 bases. The CDR3 length is 16 residues. V was pared by 0 bases and J by 9 bases, with 8 bases of the junction left unmatched. The germline CDR1 and CDR2 sequences are SGHAT and FQNNGV.